This record looks at one T cell receptor beta chain sequence and its context. Its antigen is not identified. The sample originates from a study of OX40 agonist ivuxolimab in advanced cancers. About the research overall: The patients received ivuxolimab by intravenous route every 2 weeks at 0.01 to 10 mg/kg.

Germline CDR1 and CDR2: MGHDK and SYGVNS. The V segment lost 6 bases and the J segment 5 bases; nucleotides outside the gene matches: 10. There are 15 residues in the CDR3. Findings and limits, study-wide: Researchers did not establish what antigens the expanded peripheral T cells target.

The data were produced by immunoSEQ multiplex PCR, yet TCRdb's version contains in-frame clones alone and is incomplete. The table lists approximately 82,000 clones, approximately 85% of them singletons. Peripheral blood came from all dose cohorts at three timepoints. This TCR was sampled from an adult with an advanced solid tumor such as melanoma, head and neck, liver or kidney cancer. The starting material was CD4+ or CD8+ T cells sorted from blood, obtained in a trial of the OX40 agonist ivuxolimab. The rearrangement links TRBV25-1 to TRBJ1-2; TRBD1 matches at 9 bases. The CDR3: CASRAHRGQVYGYTF. The CDR3 nucleotides read TGTGCCAGCAGGGCTCACAGGGGGCAGGTTTATGGCTACACCTTC.